The TCR beta chain under discussion was sequenced for a study of cytomegalovirus exposure and HLA in healthy donors. Whole-study findings and limits: In vitro confirmation showed a few CMV-associated chains to be CMV antigen specific. The tendency of first-cohort TCR clusters to co-occur in the 120 or so validation repertoires was the finding of a later analysis.

This CDR3 is 13 amino acids long. Looked up from germline, CDR1 is SGHTA and CDR2 is FQGNSA. V shed 5 bases and J shed 2 bases, with 9 bases lying between them. About this clone: What it binds is not known.

Measured with immunoSEQ multiplex PCR; TCRdb has only the in-frame clones, and not every one. Among some 170,000 clones, less than 90% were seen once, and the ten largest hold approximately 10%. The donors belonged to the roughly 120-subject validation cohort, separate from the approximately 670-subject first cohort. Specimen: PBMCs. V is TRBV7-2 and J is TRBJ1-2; D possibly corresponds to TRBD1 (5 bases). This TCR came from a man between 25 and 39 years old in good health and CMV-seropositive. The CDR3 protein is CASSADRNYGYTF. CDR3 sequence (DNA): TGTGCCAGCAGCGCCGACAGAAACTATGGCTACACCTTC.